Below, 18 T cell receptor beta chains from the same sample are listed, as sequenced in a study of glioma-infiltrating T cells. TCR alpha and beta CDR3 regions were amplified from RNA using iRepertoire nested multiplex PCR. TCRdb used MiXCR to reprocess the multiplex PCR reads, holding one entry per CDR3 protein. Of more than 9,500 distinct CDR3 sequences in the sample, around a quarter were seen once. Specimen: glioma tissue, nonneoplastic brain tissue, or PBMCs (not recorded which). Receptor source: a human donor with low-grade glioma or glioblastoma, undergoing nonglioma brain surgery, or in good health (not recorded which).

This clonotype was seen a handful of times. CDR3 in amino acids: CASKEGNNEQFF. CDR3 nucleotides: TGTGCCAGCAAAGAGGGGAACAATGAGCAGTTCTTC. The rearrangement links TRBV12-3 or TRBV12-4 to TRBJ2-1, with D possibly called TRBD1 or TRBD2 (5 bases each). V lost 7 bases, J lost 5 bases, and 9 bases lay in between. The CDR3 sequence is 12 residues long.

This clonotype was counted only a few times. This chain links TRBV19 with TRBJ2-2; 9 bases are shared with TRBD2. The CDR3 consists of 15 residues. Germline V gene data show CDR1 as LNHDA and CDR2 as SQIVND (reference sequence). J was trimmed by 5 bases and V by 5 bases; bases with no gene match: 6. The CDR3 DNA is TGTGCCAGTAGTTCCAGCGGGAGGATTACCGGGGAGCTGTTTTTT. It specifies CASSSSGRITGELFF. Variable domain in full (rest from reference TRBV19 and TRBJ2-2): DGGITQSPKYLFRKEGQNVTLSCEQNLNHDAMYWYRQDPGQGLRLIYYSQIVNDFQKGDIAEGYSVSREKKESFPLTVTSAQKNPTAFYLCASSSSGRITGELFFGEGSRLTVL.

The CDR3 coding sequence is TGTGCCAGCAACGTGAGAAACACTGAAGCTTTCTTT. It is translated as CASNVRNTEAFF. The chain recombines TRBV2 with TRBJ1-1; unclear D gene. Germline V gene sequence: CDR1 SNHLY, CDR2 FYNNEI. Between the trimmed V and J ends, which lost 7 bases and 2 bases, there was a span of 8 bases. The CDR3 is 12 residues long.

The rearrangement joins TRBV3-1 to TRBJ2-7, with D hard to call. CDR1 and CDR2 (germline): LGHDT, YNNKEL (reference sequence). Trimming took off 1 base at V and 0 bases at J, with 7 bases between the two ends. This CDR3 is 14 amino acids long. The DNA for the CDR3 is TGTGCCAGCAGCCAAGGTATCAACTCCTACGAGCAGTACTTC. Its protein is CASSQGINSYEQYF.

At least ten counts were recorded for this clonotype. This chain connects TRBV20-1 to TRBJ1-2; D may be TRBD1 (5 bases). CDR1 and CDR2 from the germline V gene are DFQATT and SNEGSKA (reference sequence). The CDR3 sequence is 14 residues long. The V gene lost 1 base and the J gene lost 0 bases, with 9 bases spanning the gap. The CDR3 nucleotides read TGCAGTGCTAGAGGGGGGAGTTCTAACTATGGCTACACCTTC. It encodes CSARGGSSNYGYTF.

With regard to this clonotype: In this CDR3 the conserved last residue, phenylalanine or tryptophan, is missing, so a read error is likely. This chain connects TRBV28 to TRBJ2-7, with D possibly being TRBD1 (6 bases). CDR3 length equals 13 residues. Germline V gene lookup returns CDR1 MDHEN and CDR2 SYDVKM. V lost 7 bases, J lost 6 bases, and 16 bases lay in between. CDR3 loop: CASTADRHSEQYI. CDR3 in DNA: TGTGCCAGCACCGCGGACAGACATTCCGAGCAGTACATC.

A remark on this clonotype: The junction departs from germline at one end; a sequencing error may be responsible. The genes are TRBV25-1 and TRBJ2-1, with 10 nucleotides matching TRBD2. The V gene's germline CDR1 is MGHDK and CDR2 SYGVNS. The CDR3 totals 16 residues. As DNA, the CDR3 is TGTGCCCGCAGTGCTATCCTAGCGGGGGCTCGGAATGAGCAGTTCTTC. This encodes CARSAILAGARNEQFF.

This clonotype is medium-sized. This rearrangement joins TRBV28 to TRBJ1-1; D is possibly TRBD1 (5 bases). Trimming stripped 8 bases from V and 1 base from J, with 14 bases between. Germline V gene lookup returns CDR1 MDHEN and CDR2 SYDVKM. This CDR3 has 14 amino acids. The CDR3 DNA is TGTGCCAGCGTTCGGGGGTCGAAGAACACTGAAGCTTTCTTT. Translated: CASVRGSKNTEAFF. Variable domain in full (rest from reference TRBV28 and TRBJ1-1): DVKVTQSSRYLVKRTGEKVFLECVQDMDHENMFWYRQDPGLGLRLIYFSYDVKMKEKGDIPEGYSVSREKKERFSLILESASTNQTSMYLCASVRGSKNTEAFFGQGTRLTVV.

In this sample, this clonotype is medium-sized. This sequence joins TRBV27 and TRBJ1-5; a possible D gene is TRBD1 (5 bases). This CDR3 is built from 15 residues. V was shortened by 7 bases and J by 0 bases, with 13 bases between the two germline ends. Germline values: CDR1 MNHEY, CDR2 SMNVEV (reference sequence). The CDR3 sequence: CASKQGTGSNQPQHF. The DNA of the CDR3 is TGTGCCAGCAAGCAGGGAACGGGTAGCAATCAGCCCCAGCATTTT.

J is TRBJ2-5 and V is TRBV7-3; 9 nucleotides align to TRBD2. The trim removed 2 bases at V and 2 bases at J, leaving 9 bases unmatched. CDR1 is SGHTA and CDR2 is FQGTGA in the germline V gene. This CDR3 has 17 residues. CDR3 protein: CASSLSGGLAGQETQYF. The DNA of the CDR3 is TGTGCCAGCAGCTTATCAGGCGGCCTAGCGGGACAAGAGACCCAGTACTTC.

This clonotype has ten or more counts. The chain joins TRBV20-1 to TRBJ2-1; D gene unclear. CDR1 DFQATT and CDR2 SNEGSKA come from the germline V gene (reference sequence). This CDR3 comprises 13 residues. For the CDR3, the DNA is TGCGTATGCGCGTCGAGCTCCTACAATGAGCAGTTCTTC. Amino acid sequence: CVCASSSYNEQFF.

This clonotype was seen ten or more times. The chain recombines TRBV10-3 with TRBJ2-1; D is ambiguous. V was shortened by 8 bases and J by 1 base, with 15 bases between the two germline ends. The length of the CDR3 is 15 residues. Germline CDR1 ENHRY, CDR2 SYGVKD. The CDR3 sequence: CAIGYVGPSYNEQFF. The CDR3 DNA reads as TGTGCCATCGGATACGTAGGACCTTCCTACAATGAGCAGTTCTTC.

With respect to this clonotype: With a much larger clone just one base away, this may be a read error. The chain combines TRBV7-9 with TRBJ2-2, with D possibly called TRBD1 or TRBD2 (5 bases each). This CDR3 comprises 12 residues. The V gene's germline CDR1 is SEHNR and CDR2 FQNEAQ (reference sequence). CDR3 loop: CASGAYTGELSF. DNA of the CDR3: TGTGCCAGCGGGGCATACACCGGGGAGCTGTCTTTT.

This clonotype came up once. Its ends do not fully match the called genes, so a read error is possible. V gene TRBV12-3 or TRBV12-4 combines with J gene TRBJ1-5; possible D gene TRBD1, 6 bases. This CDR3 region has 14 residues. CDR3 nucleotide sequence: TGTGCCAGCAGTTTAAGGGAGGGGGTTCAGCTCCAGCATTTT. Encoded protein: CASSLREGVQLQHF.

The chain employs TRBV29-1 and TRBJ2-7; 10 bases match TRBD2. The CDR3 loop spans 14 amino acids. The J segment lost 5 bases and the V segment lost 7 bases, leaving 11 bases of the junction unmatched. Germline CDR1 and CDR2: SQVTM and ANQGSEA. The CDR3 is CSAVAGGRGHEQYF. CDR3 nucleotides: TGCAGCGCCGTAGCGGGAGGTAGGGGCCACGAGCAGTACTTC.

This clonotype was found once. This rearrangement joins TRBV7-2 to TRBJ2-3; 16 bases align to TRBD2. CDR1 and CDR2 from the germline V gene are SGHTA and FQGNSA. The V and J ends lost 4 bases and 0 bases, in that order; junction bases with no gene match: 4. The CDR3 contains 18 residues. The CDR3 DNA reads as TGTGCCAGCAGCTCGGGACTAGCGGGAGGGTTCAGCACAGATACGCAGTATTTT. This codes for CASSSGLAGGFSTDTQYF.

The chain uses TRBV5-1 and TRBJ2-3; D possibly corresponds to TRBD1 (6 bases). V lost 2 bases and J 5 bases, leaving 9 bases between the germline ends. CDR1 is SGHRS, CDR2 YFSETQ, per germline. This CDR3 is 13 amino acids long. DNA of the CDR3: TGCGCCAGCAGCTTAGAGGGACAAGATACGCAGTATTTT. Its translation is CASSLEGQDTQYF. Full variable domain (missing parts from reference TRBV5-1 and TRBJ2-3): KAGVTQTPRYLIKTRGQQVTLSCSPISGHRSVSWYQQTPGQGLQFLFEYFSETQRNKGNFPGRFSGRQFSNSRSEMNVSTLELGDSALYLCASSLEGQDTQYFGPGTRLTVL.

The chain has TRBV18 and TRBJ1-5; D not resolved. Trimming pared 2 bases from V and 2 bases from J, leaving 7 bases between. Germline values: CDR1 KGHSH, CDR2 LQKENI. The CDR3 is made up of 14 amino acids. As DNA, the CDR3 is TGTGCCAGCTCACCAAGCGCAGGCAATCAGCCCCAGCATTTT. This translates into CASSPSAGNQPQHF.